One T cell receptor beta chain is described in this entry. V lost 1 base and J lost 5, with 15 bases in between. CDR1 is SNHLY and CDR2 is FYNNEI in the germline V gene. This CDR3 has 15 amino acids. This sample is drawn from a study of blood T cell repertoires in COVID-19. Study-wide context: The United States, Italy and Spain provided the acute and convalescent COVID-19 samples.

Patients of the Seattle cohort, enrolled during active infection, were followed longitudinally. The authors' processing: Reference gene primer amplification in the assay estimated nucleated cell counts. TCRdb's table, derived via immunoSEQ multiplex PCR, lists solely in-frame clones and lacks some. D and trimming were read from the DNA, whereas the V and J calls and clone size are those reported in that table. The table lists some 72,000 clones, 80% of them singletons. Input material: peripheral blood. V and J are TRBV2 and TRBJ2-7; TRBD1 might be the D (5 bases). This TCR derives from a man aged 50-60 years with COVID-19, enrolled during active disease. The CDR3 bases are TGTGCCAGCAGTGAAGACAGGCTCATAGCTCACGAGCAGTACTTC. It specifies CASSEDRLIAHEQYF.